This section outlines one T cell receptor (beta chain) sequence together with its context. The antigen remains unidentified. This sample was included in a study of OX40 agonist ivuxolimab in advanced cancers. Study-wide context: Patients in the trial were receiving intravenous ivuxolimab every 2 weeks, at doses of 0.01 to 10 mg/kg.

Using immunoSEQ multiplex PCR, the repertoire was profiled, and TCRdb retains in-frame clones only, with some absent. In the table there are tens of thousands of clones, 75% to 90% of which are singletons. No patient had autoimmune disease or received systemic immunosuppression. Sampling of blood occurred at baseline, cycle 4 day 1, and cycle 7 day 1. Points from the study as a whole: Among the lowest levels of clonal expansion were found in partial responders at 0.1-3.0 mg/kg.

This CDR3 spans 18 amino acids. V gave up 1 base and J gave up 3 bases; unmatched junction bases: 5. CDR1 is MGHRA, CDR2 YSYEKL, per germline. The TCR originated in an adult with an advanced solid tumor such as melanoma, head and neck, liver or kidney cancer. The chain uses TRBV4-1 and TRBJ2-5; 16 nucleotides match TRBD2. Here the sequenced sample was CD4+ or CD8+ T cells sorted from blood, taken in a trial of the OX40 agonist ivuxolimab. CDR3 in amino acids: CASSQAPGTSGREETQYF. Here the CDR3 DNA reads TGCGCCAGCAGCCAAGCTCCCGGGACTAGCGGGAGGGAAGAGACCCAGTACTTC.